The 24 T cell receptor beta chains given below trace back to one sample, sequenced in a study of molecular identifiers for immune sequencing clone quantification. TCRdb re-analysed the PCR reads in MiXCR, keeping a single row per CDR3 protein. Of 60,000 to 65,000 distinct CDR3 sequences in the sample, 15% to 20% were seen once. The sequenced sample consisted of naive CD8+ T cells from blood, with Jurkat cell RNA spiked in. As to subset: FACS-sorted CD8+CD4-CCR7+CD45RA+ naive T cells. These receptors came from a human donor in good health. Some libraries in this study had Jurkat cell RNA spiked in.

This clonotype appeared a few times. The genes are TRBV11-3 and TRBJ2-7, with 7 positions matching TRBD2. J was trimmed by 0 bases and V by 4 bases; bases with no gene match: 9. Germline loops: CDR1 SGHNT, CDR2 YENEEA. There are 16 residues in the CDR3. The CDR3 DNA reads TGTGCCAGCAGCTCCTACGCGGGGGTTAGCTCCTACGAGCAGTACTTC. This translates into CASSSYAGVSSYEQYF.

The table lists this clonotype with a few counts. A much more abundant neighbour one base away suggests this may be a read error. The CDR3 reads CASSSTLAGEGDSQYF. CDR3 sequence (DNA): TGCGCCAGCAGTTCAACTCTTGCGGGAGAGGGAGATTCGCAGTATTTT. The V gene is TRBV4-1, the J gene TRBJ2-3; 7 bases line up with TRBD2. This CDR3 is built from 16 residues. Per the germline V gene, CDR1 is MGHRA and CDR2 is YSYEKL.

About this clonotype itself: Possible read error: a much larger clone is one base away. The chain carries TRBV11-2 and TRBJ2-7; TRBD2 agrees at 7 bases. This CDR3 contains 15 residues. Per the germline V gene, CDR1 is SGHAT and CDR2 is FQNNGV. Trimming took 4 bases from V and 4 from J; bases not matched to a gene: 10. The CDR3 protein is CASSYARDYRYEQYF. DNA of the CDR3: TGTGCCAGCAGCTATGCGAGGGACTATAGGTACGAGCAGTACTTC.

This clonotype was recorded many times. The J gene is TRBJ2-7, the V gene TRBV4-3; 11 positions agree with TRBD1. Per the germline V gene, CDR1 is LGHNA and CDR2 is YSLEER. V was pared by 2 bases and J by 4 bases, with 4 bases of the junction left unmatched. The CDR3 length is 15 residues. The CDR3, as DNA: TGCGCCAGCAGCCAACCGGGACAGGGGGTGTACGAGCAGTACTTC. Translating it yields CASSQPGQGVYEQYF.

Many counts were recorded for this clonotype. The J gene is TRBJ1-5, the V gene TRBV2, with TRBD1 matching over 9 bases. V shed 8 bases, J shed 7 bases, and the junction held 21 bases outside the gene matches. The CDR3 is 18 amino acids. Germline CDR1 and CDR2: SNHLY and FYNNEI. CDR3 nucleotide sequence: TGTGCCAGCGGGGACCCGGGTTCCGGGACAGGGATCTTACAGCCCCAGCATTTT. Protein product: CASGDPGSGTGILQPQHF.

V is TRBV2 and J is TRBJ2-1; 7 positions match TRBD2. J lost 5 bases, V lost 7 bases, and 2 bases had no gene match. The CDR3 loop spans 12 amino acids. The germline V gene has CDR1 SNHLY and CDR2 FYNNEI. This chain's CDR3 is CASKGLNNEQFF. The CDR3 DNA sequence: TGTGCCAGCAAGGGACTAAACAATGAGCAGTTCTTC.

This clonotype was observed at least ten times. The CDR3 here is CASSEGDLDPEAFF. The DNA of the CDR3 is TGTGCCAGCAGTGAAGGCGACCTGGACCCTGAAGCTTTCTTT. This sequence joins TRBV25-1 and TRBJ1-1; D is unclear. With 2 bases removed from V and 6 bases from J, the gap between germline ends came to 13 bases. CDR3 length: 14 residues. Per the germline V gene, CDR1 is MGHDK and CDR2 is SYGVNS. Drawing the rest from reference TRBV25-1 and TRBJ1-1, the complete variable domain is EADIYQTPRYLVIGTGKKITLECSQTMGHDKMYWYQQDPGMELHLIHYSYGVNSTEKGDLSSESTVSRIRTEHFPLTLESARPSHTSQYLCASSEGDLDPEAFFGQGTRLTVV.

This clonotype was recorded many times. The gene calls are TRBV15 and TRBJ1-1, with D uncertain. The CDR3 spans 11 residues. Trimming cost V 5 bases and J 3 bases, with 4 bases left between them. CDR1 is LNHNV and CDR2 is YYDKDF in the germline V gene (reference sequence). The CDR3 loop reads CATSVHTEAFF. CDR3 coding DNA: TGTGCCACCAGCGTGCACACTGAAGCTTTCTTT.

A note on this clonotype: This could be a read error, since a much larger clone is one nucleotide away. The chain employs TRBV9 and TRBJ2-5, with TRBD1 matching 9 bases. This CDR3 contains 14 residues. The V gene's germline CDR1 is SGDLS and CDR2 YYNGEE. The CDR3 loop reads CASSETGGMETLYF. The DNA of the CDR3 is TGTGCCAGCAGCGAAACAGGGGGCATGGAGACCCTGTACTTC.

This clonotype was picked up many times. The V and J genes are TRBV20-1 and TRBJ2-3; no firm D call. The V gene lost 0 bases and the J gene lost 5 bases, with 18 bases spanning the gap. CDR3 length: 16 amino acids. Germline loops: CDR1 DFQATT, CDR2 SNEGSKA (reference sequence). CDR3 in amino acids: CSARDTHSTWGDTQYF. The CDR3 nucleotides read TGCAGTGCTAGAGATACACACTCGACCTGGGGAGATACGCAGTATTTT.

The sample holds many counts of this clonotype. A read error may account for a junction end that differs from germline. The rearrangement joins TRBV4-2 to TRBJ2-7; 11 nucleotides match TRBD2. Germline CDR1 LGHNA, CDR2 YNFKEQ. The CDR3 runs 14 residues. CDR3 protein: CASSPGTSGYERYF. The CDR3 DNA reads as TGTGCCAGCAGCCCCGGGACTAGCGGCTACGAGCGGTACTTC.

This clonotype was observed at least ten times. The J gene is TRBJ1-1, the V gene TRBV28; a possible D gene is TRBD1 (5 bases). CDR1 MDHEN and CDR2 SYDVKM come from the germline V gene. CDR3 size: 13 residues. Trimming shortened V by 1 base and J by 7 bases, and 10 bases separated the two germline ends. The CDR3 region is CASSLYQGGEAFF. The CDR3 coding sequence is TGTGCCAGCAGTTTATATCAGGGAGGTGAAGCTTTCTTT. Full variable domain (missing parts from reference TRBV28 and TRBJ1-1): DVKVTQSSRYLVKRTGEKVFLECVQDMDHENMFWYRQDPGLGLRLIYFSYDVKMKEKGDIPEGYSVSREKKERFSLILESASTNQTSMYLCASSLYQGGEAFFGQGTRLTVV.

The sample holds many counts of this clonotype. The chain combines TRBV6-6 with TRBJ1-5; maybe TRBD1 (6 bases). There are 12 residues in the CDR3. V was cut by 7 bases and J by 7 bases, with 11 bases left in between. Germline V gene sequence: CDR1 MNHNY, CDR2 SVGAGI (reference sequence). The CDR3 sequence: CASTAGDQPQHF. The CDR3 DNA reads as TGTGCCAGCACGGCAGGGGACCAGCCCCAGCATTTT.

The V gene is TRBV7-6, the J gene TRBJ1-2; TRBD1 agrees at 7 bases. The CDR3 spans 17 residues. The V gene's germline CDR1 is SGHVS and CDR2 FNYEAQ. With V trimmed by 5 bases and J by 2 bases, 14 bases remained unmatched. CDR3 loop: CASSPEQTGRVNYGYTF. CDR3 DNA sequence: TGTGCCAGCAGCCCCGAACAGACAGGGAGGGTCAACTATGGCTACACCTTC.

This clonotype has a count of ten or more. The rearrangement joins TRBV4-3 to TRBJ2-1, with D possibly being TRBD1 or TRBD2 (6 bases each). The CDR3 extends over 15 amino acids. The V gene lost 0 bases and the J gene lost 7 bases, with 13 bases spanning the gap. Germline loops: CDR1 LGHNA, CDR2 YSLEER. The CDR3 sequence is CASSQEGGQLNEQFF. The CDR3 DNA sequence: TGCGCCAGCAGCCAAGAGGGAGGACAGTTAAATGAGCAGTTCTTC.

As concerns this clonotype: A read error may be the cause here, since a much bigger clone is one base away. In DNA form, the CDR3 reads TGTGCCACCAGCGGGGGAAGGGGCGCAAGCAATCAGCCCCAGCATTTT. It is translated as CATSGGRGASNQPQHF. The chain combines TRBV15 with TRBJ1-5; a possible D gene is TRBD1 (5 bases). Germline values: CDR1 LNHNV, CDR2 YYDKDF (reference sequence). Between the trimmed V and J ends, which lost 5 bases and 1 base, there was a span of 15 bases. The CDR3 covers 16 residues.

This clonotype has a count of ten or more. J is TRBJ2-2 and V is TRBV6-5; 9 bases are a match to TRBD1. Trimming cost V 2 bases and J 6 bases; bases outside gene matches: 10. Per germline, CDR1 MNHEY and CDR2 SVGAGI. This CDR3 has 17 amino acids. CDR3 region: CASSYRYIGQGSGELFF. The CDR3 region has the DNA TGTGCCAGCAGTTACCGTTACATTGGACAGGGGTCCGGGGAGCTGTTTTTT.

In its sample, this clonotype was seen a few times. This may stem from a read error, because a much larger clone lies one nucleotide away. V and J are TRBV7-8 and TRBJ2-7; 9 bases match TRBD2. This CDR3 region has 15 residues. The junction had 5 bases not matched to a gene; V was cut back by 1 base and J by 4 bases. CDR1 and CDR2 from the germline V gene are SGHVS and FQNEAQ. CDR3 amino acids: CASSLGAGGPYEQYF. The CDR3 coding sequence is TGTGCCAGCAGCTTAGGTGCGGGAGGGCCTTACGAGCAGTACTTC. Supplemented by reference TRBV7-8 and TRBJ2-7, the full variable domain reads GAGVSQSPRYKVAKRGQDVALRCDPISGHVSLFWYQQALGQGPEFLTYFQNEAQLDKSGLPSDRFFAERPEGSVSTLKIQRTQQEDSAVYLCASSLGAGGPYEQYFGPGTRLTVT.

The rearrangement joins TRBV21-1 to TRBJ2-7. TRBV21-1 represents a pseudogene. The CDR3 extends over 13 amino acids. In DNA, the CDR3 is TGTGCCAGCAGCAAAGGTACTACCTACGAGCAGTACTTC. Translating gives CASSKGTTYEQYF.

The chain is built from TRBV2 and TRBJ2-7; a weak D match, TRBD1 (6 bases). Germline assignment: CDR1 SNHLY and CDR2 FYNNEI. Trimming stripped 6 bases from V and 5 bases from J, with 20 bases between. The CDR3 has 15 residues. The CDR3 region is CASRLSTGEVNEQYF. The CDR3 DNA reads as TGTGCCAGCAGACTATCGACAGGTGAGGTTAACGAGCAGTACTTC.

This clonotype showed up many times. The chain is built from TRBV7-6 and TRBJ2-3, with 11 bases aligning to TRBD2. The CDR3 spans 18 residues. With 5 bases clipped from V and 4 bases from J, the junction kept 14 bases outside the gene matches. CDR1 and CDR2 from the germline V gene are SGHVS and FNYEAQ. CDR3 sequence reads: CASSPGTSGILGADTQYF. The CDR3 nucleotides read TGTGCCAGCAGCCCGGGGACTAGCGGAATACTAGGCGCAGATACGCAGTATTTT.

This clonotype was counted at least ten times. This chain uses TRBV20-1 with TRBJ2-3; 10 bases match TRBD2. The CDR3 is made up of 14 amino acids. Per the germline V gene, CDR1 is DFQATT and CDR2 is SNEGSKA (reference sequence). Trimming took 0 bases from V and 8 from J; bases not matched to a gene: 5. The CDR3 nucleotides read TGCAGTGCTAGAGAGGGTCTAGCGGGAGTTACGCAGTATTTT. Translation gives CSAREGLAGVTQYF.

This clonotype was found a few times. The CDR3 here is CASSSIQALVSRLLNEQFF. DNA for the CDR3: TGTGCCAGCAGTTCCATCCAGGCCTTAGTGTCTCGGCTCCTCAATGAGCAGTTCTTC. The rearrangement links TRBV12-3 or TRBV12-4 to TRBJ2-1; D unresolved. The CDR3 is 19 amino acids. Trimming removed 4 bases from V and 6 bases from J, with 28 bases in between.

Comment on this clonotype: A single base separates this from a much larger clone, so it may be a read error. This rearrangement joins TRBV4-3 to TRBJ2-7, with 9 bases aligning to TRBD2. The CDR3 totals 15 residues. The germline CDR1 and CDR2 sequences are LGHNA and YSLEER. The V gene end was trimmed by 1 base and the J gene end by 3 bases; junction bases not matched to a gene: 4. CDR3 sequence reads: CASSQGSSGDYEQYF. The CDR3 bases are TGCGCCAGCAGCCAAGGTTCTAGCGGGGACTACGAGCAGTACTTC.